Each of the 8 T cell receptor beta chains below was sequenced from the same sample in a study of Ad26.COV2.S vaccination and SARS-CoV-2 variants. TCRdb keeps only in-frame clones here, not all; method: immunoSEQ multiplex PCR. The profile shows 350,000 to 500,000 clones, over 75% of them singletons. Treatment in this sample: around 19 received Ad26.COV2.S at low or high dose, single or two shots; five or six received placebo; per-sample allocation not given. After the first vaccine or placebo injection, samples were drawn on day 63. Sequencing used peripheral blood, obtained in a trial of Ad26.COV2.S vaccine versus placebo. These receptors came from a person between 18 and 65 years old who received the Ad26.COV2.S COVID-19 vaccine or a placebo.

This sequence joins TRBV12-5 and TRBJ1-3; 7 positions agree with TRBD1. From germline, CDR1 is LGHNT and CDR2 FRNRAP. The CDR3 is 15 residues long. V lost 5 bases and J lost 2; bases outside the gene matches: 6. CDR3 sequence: CASGPWDSTGNTIYF. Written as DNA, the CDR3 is TGTGCTAGTGGTCCGTGGGACAGTACTGGAAACACCATATATTTT.

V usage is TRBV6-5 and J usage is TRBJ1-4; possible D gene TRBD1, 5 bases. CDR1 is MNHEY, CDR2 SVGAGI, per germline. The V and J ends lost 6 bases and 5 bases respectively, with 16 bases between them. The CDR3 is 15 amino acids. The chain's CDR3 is CASRMQGNSNEKLFF. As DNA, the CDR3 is TGTGCCAGCAGAATGCAGGGCAACAGCAATGAAAAACTGTTTTTT.

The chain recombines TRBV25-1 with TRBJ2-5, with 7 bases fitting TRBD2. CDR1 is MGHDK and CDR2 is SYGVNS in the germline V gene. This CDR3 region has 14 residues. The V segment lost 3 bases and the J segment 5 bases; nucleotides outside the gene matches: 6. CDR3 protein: CASSDLGTIETQYF. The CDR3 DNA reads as TGTGCCAGCAGTGATCTTGGGACTATTGAGACCCAGTACTTC.

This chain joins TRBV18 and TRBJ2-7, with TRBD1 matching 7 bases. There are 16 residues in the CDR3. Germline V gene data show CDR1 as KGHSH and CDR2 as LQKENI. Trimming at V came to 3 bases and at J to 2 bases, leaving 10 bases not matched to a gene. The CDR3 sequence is CASSPPGQSRTYEQYF. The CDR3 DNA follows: TGTGCCAGCTCACCGCCGGGACAGTCAAGAACCTACGAGCAGTACTTC.

The CDR3 DNA follows: TGCAGCGTTGAGGGACTAGCGGGAGGTAACGAGCAGTACTTC. Protein product: CSVEGLAGGNEQYF. The J gene is TRBJ2-7, the V gene TRBV29-1; 15 nucleotides align to TRBD2. The J segment lost 5 bases and the V segment lost 3 bases, leaving 2 bases of the junction unmatched. The germline V gene encodes CDR1 SQVTM and CDR2 ANQGSEA. The length of the CDR3 is 14 residues.

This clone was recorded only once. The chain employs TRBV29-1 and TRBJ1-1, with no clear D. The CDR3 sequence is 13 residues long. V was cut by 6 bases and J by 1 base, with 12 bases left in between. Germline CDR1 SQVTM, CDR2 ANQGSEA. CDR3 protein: CSVTFKSNTEAFF. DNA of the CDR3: TGCAGCGTCACGTTTAAATCGAACACTGAAGCTTTCTTT.

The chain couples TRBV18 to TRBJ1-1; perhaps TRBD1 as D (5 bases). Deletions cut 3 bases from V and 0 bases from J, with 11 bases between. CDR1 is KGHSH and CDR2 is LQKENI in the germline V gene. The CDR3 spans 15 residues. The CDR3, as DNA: TGTGCCAGCTCACCGCGGGGGACTGTGAACACTGAAGCTTTCTTT. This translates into CASSPRGTVNTEAFF. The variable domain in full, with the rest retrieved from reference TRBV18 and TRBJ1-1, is NAGVMQNPRHLVRRRGQEARLRCSPMKGHSHVYWYRQLPEEGLKFMVYLQKENIIDESGMPKERFSAEFPKEGPSILRIQQVVRGDSAAYFCASSPRGTVNTEAFFGQGTRLTVV.

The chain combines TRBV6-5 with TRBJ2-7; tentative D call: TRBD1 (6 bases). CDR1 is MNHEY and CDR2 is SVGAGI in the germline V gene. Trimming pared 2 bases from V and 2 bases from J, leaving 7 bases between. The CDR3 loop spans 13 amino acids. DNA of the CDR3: TGTGCCAGCAGTTACCCAGGGGCCTACGAGCAGTACTTC. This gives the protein CASSYPGAYEQYF.